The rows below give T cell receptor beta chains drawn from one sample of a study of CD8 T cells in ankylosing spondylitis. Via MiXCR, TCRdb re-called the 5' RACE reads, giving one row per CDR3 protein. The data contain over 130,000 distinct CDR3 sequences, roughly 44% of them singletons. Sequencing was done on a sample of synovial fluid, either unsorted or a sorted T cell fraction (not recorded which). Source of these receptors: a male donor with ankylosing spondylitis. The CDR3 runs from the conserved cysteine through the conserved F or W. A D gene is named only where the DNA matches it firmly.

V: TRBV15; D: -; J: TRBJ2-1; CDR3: CATSRSGGTDYNEQFF
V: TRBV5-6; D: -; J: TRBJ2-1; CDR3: CASSLGEPGRRRFF
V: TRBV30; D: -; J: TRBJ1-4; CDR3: CAWSWAGARAEKLFF
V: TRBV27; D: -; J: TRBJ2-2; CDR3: CASSFWANTGELFF
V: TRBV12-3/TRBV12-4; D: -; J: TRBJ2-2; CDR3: CAIQAGTGELFF
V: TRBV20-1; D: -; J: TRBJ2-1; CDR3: CSARDGGGYNEQFF
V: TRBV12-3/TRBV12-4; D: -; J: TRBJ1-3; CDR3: CASSPPKSGNTIYF
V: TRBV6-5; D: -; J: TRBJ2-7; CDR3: CASSYYPPGIYEQYF
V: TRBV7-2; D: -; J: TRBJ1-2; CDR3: CASSPIQTGTFNYGYTF
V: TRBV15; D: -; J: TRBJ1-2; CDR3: CATSREPRNYGYTF
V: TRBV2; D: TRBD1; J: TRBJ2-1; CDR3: CASSAMSRGPHNEQFF